This T cell receptor (beta chain) originates from a study of early T cells in non-severe SARS-CoV-2 infection. At the level of the study: With bulk RNA from unsorted whole blood as input, sequencing yielded unpaired chains. Whole-study findings and limits: Private and CD4 specificities were missed by VDJdb matching, which favored anti-spike CD8 responses.

The protocol attached unique molecular identifiers to individual cDNA molecules. TCRdb re-called the 5' RACE reads through MiXCR, storing one row per CDR3 protein. The sample yields fewer than 30,000 distinct CDR3 sequences, less than 6.5% seen once. This clonotype was seen a few times. What it binds is unknown. The sequence came from an adult who was a healthcare worker with PCR-confirmed SARS-CoV-2 infection or an uninfected control (not recorded which). Sequenced input: whole blood.

The CDR3 here is CAISGGQGEGNEQFF. The CDR3 region has the DNA TGTGCCATCAGTGGAGGGCAGGGGGAAGGGAATGAGCAGTTCTTC. The chain recombines TRBV10-3 with TRBJ2-1; 7 positions match TRBD1. The germline gives CDR1 ENHRY, CDR2 SYGVKD. V trimming: 4 bases; J trimming: 7 bases; junction bases outside the gene matches: 10. This CDR3 is built from 15 residues.